The clone carrying this T cell receptor beta chain appeared a few times. The data belong to a study of blood T cell repertoires in COVID-19. The repertoire was sequenced with immunoSEQ multiplex PCR; TCRdb's copy has only in-frame clones and lacks some. The sample yields tens of thousands of clones, nearly 80% seen once. CDR1 and CDR2 from the germline V gene are SEHNR and FQNEAQ (reference sequence). The CDR3 consists of 14 residues. V was clipped by 1 base and J by 6 bases, with 13 bases between them. What was sequenced was peripheral blood. The chain is built from TRBV7-9 and TRBJ2-7; D may be TRBD1 (7 bases). The source is a human donor in a cohort sampled during active COVID-19. In DNA, the CDR3 is TGTGCCAGCAGCTTAGGAGGAGGGGGCGGCGAGCAGTACTTC. Amino acid sequence: CASSLGGGGGEQYF.